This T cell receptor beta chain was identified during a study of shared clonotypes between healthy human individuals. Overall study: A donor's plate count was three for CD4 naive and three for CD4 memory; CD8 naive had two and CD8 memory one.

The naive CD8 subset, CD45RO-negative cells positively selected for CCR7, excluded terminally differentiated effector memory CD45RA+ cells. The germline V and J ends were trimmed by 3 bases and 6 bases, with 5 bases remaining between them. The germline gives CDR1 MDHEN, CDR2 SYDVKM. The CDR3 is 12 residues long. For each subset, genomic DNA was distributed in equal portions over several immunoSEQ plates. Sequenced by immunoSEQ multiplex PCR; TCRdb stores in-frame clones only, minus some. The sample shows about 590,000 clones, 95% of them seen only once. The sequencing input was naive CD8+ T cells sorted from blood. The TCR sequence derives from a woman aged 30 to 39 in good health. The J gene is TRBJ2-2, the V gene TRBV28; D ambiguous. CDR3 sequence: CASSFPPGELFF. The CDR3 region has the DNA TGTGCCAGCAGTTTCCCGCCCGGGGAGCTGTTTTTT.